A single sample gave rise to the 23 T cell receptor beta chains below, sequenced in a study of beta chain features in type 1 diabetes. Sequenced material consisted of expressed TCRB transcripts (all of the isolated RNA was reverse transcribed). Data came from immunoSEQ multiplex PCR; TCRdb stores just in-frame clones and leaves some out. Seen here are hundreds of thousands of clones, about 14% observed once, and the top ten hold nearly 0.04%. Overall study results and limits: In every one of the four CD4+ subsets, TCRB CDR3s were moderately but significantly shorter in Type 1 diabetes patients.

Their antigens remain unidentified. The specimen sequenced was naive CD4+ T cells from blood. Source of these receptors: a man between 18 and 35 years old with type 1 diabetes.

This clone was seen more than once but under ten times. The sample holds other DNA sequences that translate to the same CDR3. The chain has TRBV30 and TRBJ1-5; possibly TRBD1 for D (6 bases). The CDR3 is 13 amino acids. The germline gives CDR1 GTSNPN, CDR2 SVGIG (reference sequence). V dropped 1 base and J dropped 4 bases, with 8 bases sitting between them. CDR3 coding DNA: TGTGCCTGGAGTGGGCAGGGGAATCAGCCCCAGCATTTT. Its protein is CAWSGQGNQPQHF.

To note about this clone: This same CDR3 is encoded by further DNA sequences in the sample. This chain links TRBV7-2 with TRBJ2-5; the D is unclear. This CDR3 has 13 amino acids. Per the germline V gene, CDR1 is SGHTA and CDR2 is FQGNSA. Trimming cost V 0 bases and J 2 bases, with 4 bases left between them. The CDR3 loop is CASSLASQETQYF. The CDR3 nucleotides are TGTGCCAGCAGCTTAGCGAGTCAAGAGACCCAGTACTTC.

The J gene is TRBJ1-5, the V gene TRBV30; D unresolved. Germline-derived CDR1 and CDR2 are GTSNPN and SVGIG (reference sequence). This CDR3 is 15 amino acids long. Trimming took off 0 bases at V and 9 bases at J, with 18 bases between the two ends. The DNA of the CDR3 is TGTGCCTGGAGTGTACGAGTTACGGGCTCTTCGCCCCAGCATTTT. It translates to CAWSVRVTGSSPQHF.

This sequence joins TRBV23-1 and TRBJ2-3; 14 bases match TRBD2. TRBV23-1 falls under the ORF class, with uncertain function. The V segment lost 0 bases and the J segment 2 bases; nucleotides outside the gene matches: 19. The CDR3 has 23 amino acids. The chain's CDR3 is CASSQSTSGRAATPKKITDTQYF. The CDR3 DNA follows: TGCGCCAGCAGTCAATCGACTAGCGGGAGGGCCGCCACCCCGAAAAAGATCACAGATACGCAGTATTTT.

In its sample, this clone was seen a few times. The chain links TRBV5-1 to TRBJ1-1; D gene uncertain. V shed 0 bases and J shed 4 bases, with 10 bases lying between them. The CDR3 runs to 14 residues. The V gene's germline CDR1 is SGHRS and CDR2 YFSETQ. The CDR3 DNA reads TGCGCCAGCAGCTTGGTCGGGAGTCCCACTGAAGCTTTCTTT. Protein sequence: CASSLVGSPTEAFF.

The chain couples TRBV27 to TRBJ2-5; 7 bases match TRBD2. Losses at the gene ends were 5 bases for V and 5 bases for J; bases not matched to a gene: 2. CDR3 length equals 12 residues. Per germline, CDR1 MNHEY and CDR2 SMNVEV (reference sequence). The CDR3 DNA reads TGTGCCAGCAGTATGGGGGGGGAGACCCAGTACTTC. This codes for CASSMGGETQYF.

CDR3 loop: CAWSVGPHNGNSPLHF. The CDR3 bases are TGTGCCTGGAGTGTCGGGCCCCATAACGGGAATTCACCCCTCCACTTT. The chain joins TRBV30 to TRBJ1-6; D is uncertain. The CDR3 has 16 residues. V was clipped by 0 bases and J by 7 bases, with 16 bases between them. Germline CDR1 and CDR2: GTSNPN and SVGIG (reference sequence). Variable domain in full (rest from reference TRBV30 and TRBJ1-6): SQTIHQWPATLVQPVGSPLSLECTVEGTSNPNLYWYRQAAGRGLQLLFYSVGIGQISSEVPQNLSASRPQDRQFILSSKKLLLSDSGFYLCAWSVGPHNGNSPLHFGNGTRLTVT.

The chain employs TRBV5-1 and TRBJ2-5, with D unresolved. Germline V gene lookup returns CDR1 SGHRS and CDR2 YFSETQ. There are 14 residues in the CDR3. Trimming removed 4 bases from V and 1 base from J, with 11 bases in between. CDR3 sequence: CASSGWIFQETQYF. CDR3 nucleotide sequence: TGCGCCAGCAGCGGGTGGATTTTCCAAGAGACCCAGTACTTC.

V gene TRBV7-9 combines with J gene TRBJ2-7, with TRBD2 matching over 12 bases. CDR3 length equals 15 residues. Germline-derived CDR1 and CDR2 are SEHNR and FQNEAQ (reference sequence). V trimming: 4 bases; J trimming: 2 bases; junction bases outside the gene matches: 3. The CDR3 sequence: CASSSTSGSTYEQYF. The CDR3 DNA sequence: TGTGCCAGCAGCTCGACTAGCGGGAGTACCTACGAGCAGTACTTC.

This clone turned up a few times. In nucleotides, the CDR3 is TGTGCCAGCAGCCAAGACGTGCGGGGGGGTGCAGATACGCAGTATTTT. It is translated as CASSQDVRGGADTQYF. The chain joins TRBV4-2 to TRBJ2-3; 9 positions agree with TRBD2. Germline lookup yields CDR1 LGHNA and CDR2 YNFKEQ. This CDR3 has 16 amino acids. J lost 4 bases, V lost 0 bases, and 5 bases had no gene match.

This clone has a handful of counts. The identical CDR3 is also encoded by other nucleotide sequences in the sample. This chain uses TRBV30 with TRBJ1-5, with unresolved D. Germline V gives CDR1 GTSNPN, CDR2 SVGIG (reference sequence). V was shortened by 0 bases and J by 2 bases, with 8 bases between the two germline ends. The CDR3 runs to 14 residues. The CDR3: CAWSVLGGNQPQHF. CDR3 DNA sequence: TGTGCCTGGAGTGTACTTGGGGGCAATCAGCCCCAGCATTTT.

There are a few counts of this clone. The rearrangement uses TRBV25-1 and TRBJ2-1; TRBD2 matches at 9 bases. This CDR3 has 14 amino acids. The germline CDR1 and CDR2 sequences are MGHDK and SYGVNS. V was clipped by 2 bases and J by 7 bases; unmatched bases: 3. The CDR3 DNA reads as TGTGCCAGCAGTGAAGCGGGGGGGCGGAATGAGCAGTTCTTC. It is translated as CASSEAGGRNEQFF.

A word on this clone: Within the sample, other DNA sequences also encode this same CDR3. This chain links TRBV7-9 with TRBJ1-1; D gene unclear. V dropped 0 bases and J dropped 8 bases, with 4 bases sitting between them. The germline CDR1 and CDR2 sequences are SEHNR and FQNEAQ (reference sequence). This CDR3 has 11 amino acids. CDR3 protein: CASSLAQEAFF. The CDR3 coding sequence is TGTGCCAGCAGCTTAGCCCAGGAAGCTTTCTTT. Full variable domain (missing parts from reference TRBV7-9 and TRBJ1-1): DTGVSQNPRHKITKRGQNVTFRCDPISEHNRLYWYRQTLGQGPEFLTYFQNEAQLEKSRLLSDRFSAERPKGSFSTLEIQRTEQGDSAMYLCASSLAQEAFFGQGTRLTVV.

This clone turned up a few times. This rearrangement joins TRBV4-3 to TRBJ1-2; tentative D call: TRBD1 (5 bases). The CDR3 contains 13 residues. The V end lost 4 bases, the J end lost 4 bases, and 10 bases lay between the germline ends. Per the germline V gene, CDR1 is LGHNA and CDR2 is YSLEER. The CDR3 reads CASSPGGAYGYTF. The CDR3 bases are TGCGCCAGCAGCCCAGGAGGGGCCTATGGCTACACCTTC.

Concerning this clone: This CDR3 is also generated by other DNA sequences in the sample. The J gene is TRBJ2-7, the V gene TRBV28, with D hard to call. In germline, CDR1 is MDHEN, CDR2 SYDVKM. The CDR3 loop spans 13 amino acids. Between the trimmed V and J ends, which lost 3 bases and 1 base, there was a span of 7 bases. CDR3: CASSLSRSYEQYF. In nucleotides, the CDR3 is TGTGCCAGCAGTTTGAGTCGGTCCTACGAGCAGTACTTC. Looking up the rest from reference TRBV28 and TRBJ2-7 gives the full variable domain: DVKVTQSSRYLVKRTGEKVFLECVQDMDHENMFWYRQDPGLGLRLIYFSYDVKMKEKGDIPEGYSVSREKKERFSLILESASTNQTSMYLCASSLSRSYEQYFGPGTRLTVT.

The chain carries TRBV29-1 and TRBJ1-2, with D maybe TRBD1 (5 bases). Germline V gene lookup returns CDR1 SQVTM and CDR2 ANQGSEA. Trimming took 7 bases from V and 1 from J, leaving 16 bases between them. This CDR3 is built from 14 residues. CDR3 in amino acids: CSGLQANHNYGYTF. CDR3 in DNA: TGCAGCGGTCTACAGGCCAATCATAACTATGGCTACACCTTC. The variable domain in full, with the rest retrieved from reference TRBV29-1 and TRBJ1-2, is SAVISQKPSRDICQRGTSLTIQCQVDSQVTMMFWYRQQPGQSLTLIATANQGSEATYESGFVIDKFPISRPNLTFSTLTVSNMSPEDSSIYLCSGLQANHNYGYTFGSGTRLTVV.

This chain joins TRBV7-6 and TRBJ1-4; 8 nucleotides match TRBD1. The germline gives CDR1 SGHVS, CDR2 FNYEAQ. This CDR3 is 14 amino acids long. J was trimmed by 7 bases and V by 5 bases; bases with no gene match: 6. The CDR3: CASSLDRGGEKLFF. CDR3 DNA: TGTGCCAGCAGCCTAGACAGGGGCGGTGAAAAACTGTTTTTT. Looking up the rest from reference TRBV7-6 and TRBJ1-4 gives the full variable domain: GAGVSQSPRYKVTKRGQDVALRCDPISGHVSLYWYRQALGQGPEFLTYFNYEAQQDKSGLPNDRFSAERPEGSISTLTIQRTEQRDSAMYRCASSLDRGGEKLFFGSGTQLSVL.

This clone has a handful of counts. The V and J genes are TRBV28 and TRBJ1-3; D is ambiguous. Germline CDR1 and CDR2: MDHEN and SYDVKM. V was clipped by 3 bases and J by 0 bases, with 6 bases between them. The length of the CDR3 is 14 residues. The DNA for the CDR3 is TGTGCCAGCAGTTTGCTTAGCTCTGGAAACACCATATATTTT. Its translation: CASSLLSSGNTIYF. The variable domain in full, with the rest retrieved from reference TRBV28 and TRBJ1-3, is DVKVTQSSRYLVKRTGEKVFLECVQDMDHENMFWYRQDPGLGLRLIYFSYDVKMKEKGDIPEGYSVSREKKERFSLILESASTNQTSMYLCASSLLSSGNTIYFGEGSWLTVV.

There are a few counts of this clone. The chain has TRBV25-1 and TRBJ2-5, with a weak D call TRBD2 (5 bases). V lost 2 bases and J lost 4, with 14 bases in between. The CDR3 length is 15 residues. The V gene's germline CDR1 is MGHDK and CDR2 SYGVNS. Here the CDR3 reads CASSEQEVMGETQYF. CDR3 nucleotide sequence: TGTGCCAGCAGTGAACAGGAGGTGATGGGAGAGACCCAGTACTTC.

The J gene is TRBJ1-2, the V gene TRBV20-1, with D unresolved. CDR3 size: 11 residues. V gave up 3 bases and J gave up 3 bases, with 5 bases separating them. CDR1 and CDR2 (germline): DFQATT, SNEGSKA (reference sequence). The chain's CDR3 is CSASDDYGYTF. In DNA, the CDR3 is TGCAGTGCTAGTGACGACTATGGCTACACCTTC.

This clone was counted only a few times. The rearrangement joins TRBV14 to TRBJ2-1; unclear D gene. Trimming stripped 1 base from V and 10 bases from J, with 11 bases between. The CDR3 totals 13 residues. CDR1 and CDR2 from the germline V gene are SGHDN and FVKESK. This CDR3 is CASSQGTSREQFF. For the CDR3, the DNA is TGTGCCAGCAGCCAAGGGACCTCCCGGGAGCAGTTCTTC.

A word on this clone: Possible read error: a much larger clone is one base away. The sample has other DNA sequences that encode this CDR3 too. CDR3 nucleotides: TGTGCCAGCAGCTTTCAAGAGACCCAGTACTTC. Residues: CASSFQETQYF. The V gene is TRBV5-4, the J gene TRBJ2-5; D unresolved. The CDR3 runs to 11 residues. Germline V gives CDR1 SGHNT, CDR2 YYREEE (reference sequence). V dropped 2 bases and J dropped 2 bases, with 1 base sitting between them.

The CDR3: CASSLDGTSYTDTQYF. CDR3 nucleotides: TGTGCCAGCAGCTTAGATGGGACCTCGTACACAGATACGCAGTATTTT. The gene calls are TRBV13 and TRBJ2-3; D is tentatively TRBD1 or TRBD2 (5 bases each). This CDR3 is 16 amino acids long. Germline CDR1 and CDR2: PRHDT and FYEKMQ (reference sequence). Trimming removed 1 base at V and 2 bases at J, with 13 bases between.